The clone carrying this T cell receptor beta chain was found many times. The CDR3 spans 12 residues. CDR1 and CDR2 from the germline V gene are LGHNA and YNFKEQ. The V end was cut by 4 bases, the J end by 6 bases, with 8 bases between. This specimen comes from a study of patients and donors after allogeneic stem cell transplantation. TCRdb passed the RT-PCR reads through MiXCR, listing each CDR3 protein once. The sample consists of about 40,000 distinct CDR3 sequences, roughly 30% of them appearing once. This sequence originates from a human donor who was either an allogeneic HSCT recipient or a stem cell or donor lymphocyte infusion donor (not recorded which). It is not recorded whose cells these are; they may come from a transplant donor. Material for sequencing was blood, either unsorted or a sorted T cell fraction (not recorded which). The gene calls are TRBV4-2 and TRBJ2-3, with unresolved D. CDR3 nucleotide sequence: TGTGCCAGCAGCCCATCGCGGGATACGCAGTATTTT. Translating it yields CASSPSRDTQYF.